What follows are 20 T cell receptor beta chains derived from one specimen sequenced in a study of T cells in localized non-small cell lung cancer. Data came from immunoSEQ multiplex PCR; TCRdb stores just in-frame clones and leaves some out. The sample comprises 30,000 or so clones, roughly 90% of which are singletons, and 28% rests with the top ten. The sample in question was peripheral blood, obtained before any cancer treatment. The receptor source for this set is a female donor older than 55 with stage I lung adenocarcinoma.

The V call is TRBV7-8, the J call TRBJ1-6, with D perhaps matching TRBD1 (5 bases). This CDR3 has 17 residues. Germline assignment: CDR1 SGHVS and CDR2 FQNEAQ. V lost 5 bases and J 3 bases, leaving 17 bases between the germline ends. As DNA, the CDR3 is TGTGCCAGCAGCCTCGCGCGGAGGGGAAACTATAATTCACCCCTCCACTTT. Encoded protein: CASSLARRGNYNSPLHF. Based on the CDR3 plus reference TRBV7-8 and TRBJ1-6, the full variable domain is GAGVSQSPRYKVAKRGQDVALRCDPISGHVSLFWYQQALGQGPEFLTYFQNEAQLDKSGLPSDRFFAERPEGSVSTLKIQRTQQEDSAVYLCASSLARRGNYNSPLHFGNGTRLTVT.

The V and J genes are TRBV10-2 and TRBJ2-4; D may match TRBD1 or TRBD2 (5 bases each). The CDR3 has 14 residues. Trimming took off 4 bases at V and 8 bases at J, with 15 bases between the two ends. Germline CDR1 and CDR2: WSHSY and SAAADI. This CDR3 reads CASSGEGAGDIQYF. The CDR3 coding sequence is TGCGCCAGCAGTGGAGAAGGGGCCGGGGACATTCAGTACTTC.

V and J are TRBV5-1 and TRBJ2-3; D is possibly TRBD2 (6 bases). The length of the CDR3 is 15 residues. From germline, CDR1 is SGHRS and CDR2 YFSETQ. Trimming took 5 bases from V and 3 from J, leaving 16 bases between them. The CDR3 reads CASSPGRGSTDTQYF. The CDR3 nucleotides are TGCGCCAGCAGTCCGGGACGGGGGAGTACAGATACGCAGTATTTT. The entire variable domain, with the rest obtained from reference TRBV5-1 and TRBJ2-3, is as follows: KAGVTQTPRYLIKTRGQQVTLSCSPISGHRSVSWYQQTPGQGLQFLFEYFSETQRNKGNFPGRFSGRQFSNSRSEMNVSTLELGDSALYLCASSPGRGSTDTQYFGPGTRLTVL.

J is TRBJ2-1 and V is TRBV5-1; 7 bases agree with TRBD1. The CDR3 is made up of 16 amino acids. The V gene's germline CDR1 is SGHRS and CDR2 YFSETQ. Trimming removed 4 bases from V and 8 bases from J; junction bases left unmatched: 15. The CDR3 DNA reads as TGCGCCAGCAGCCGCGACGCACAGGGGTCTCGGGATGAGCAGTTCTTC. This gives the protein CASSRDAQGSRDEQFF.

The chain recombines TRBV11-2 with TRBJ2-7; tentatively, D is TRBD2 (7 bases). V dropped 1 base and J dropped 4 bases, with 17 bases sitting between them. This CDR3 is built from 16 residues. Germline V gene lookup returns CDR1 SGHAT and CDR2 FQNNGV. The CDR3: CASSLGRGGPLYEQYF. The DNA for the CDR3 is TGTGCCAGCAGCTTAGGCCGCGGGGGCCCCCTTTACGAGCAGTACTTC.

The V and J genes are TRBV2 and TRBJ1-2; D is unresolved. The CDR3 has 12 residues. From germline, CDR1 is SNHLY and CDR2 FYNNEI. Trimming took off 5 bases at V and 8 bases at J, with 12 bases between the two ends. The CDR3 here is CASSPSEHGYTF. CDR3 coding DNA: TGTGCCAGCAGTCCCAGTGAGCACGGCTACACCTTC.

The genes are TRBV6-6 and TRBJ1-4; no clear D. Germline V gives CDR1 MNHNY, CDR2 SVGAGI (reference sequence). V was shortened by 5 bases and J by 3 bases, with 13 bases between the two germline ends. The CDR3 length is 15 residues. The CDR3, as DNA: TGTGCCAGCAGTCGTGGACTGGAAGCTAATGAAAAACTGTTTTTT. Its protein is CASSRGLEANEKLFF.

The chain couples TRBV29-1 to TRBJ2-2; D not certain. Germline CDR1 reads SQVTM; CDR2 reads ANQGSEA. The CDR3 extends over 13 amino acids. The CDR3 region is CRIPKWNTGELFF. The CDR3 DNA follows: TGCAGAATTCCTAAGTGGAACACCGGGGAGCTGTTTTTT.

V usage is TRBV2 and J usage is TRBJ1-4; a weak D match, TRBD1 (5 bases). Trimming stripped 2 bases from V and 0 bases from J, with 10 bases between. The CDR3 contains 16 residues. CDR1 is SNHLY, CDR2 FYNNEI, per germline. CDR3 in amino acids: CASSEQGRATNEKLFF. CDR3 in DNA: TGTGCCAGCAGTGAACAGGGAAGGGCAACTAATGAAAAACTGTTTTTT. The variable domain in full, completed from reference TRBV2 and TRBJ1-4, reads EPEVTQTPSHQVTQMGQEVILRCVPISNHLYFYWYRQILGQKVEFLVSFYNNEISEKSEIFDDQFSVERPDGSNFTLKIRSTKLEDSAMYFCASSEQGRATNEKLFFGSGTQLSVL.

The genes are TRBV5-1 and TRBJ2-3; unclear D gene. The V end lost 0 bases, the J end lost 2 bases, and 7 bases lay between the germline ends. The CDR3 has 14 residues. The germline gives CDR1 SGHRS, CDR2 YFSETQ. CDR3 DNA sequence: TGCGCCAGCAGCTTGGTTCCGTCCACAGATACGCAGTATTTT. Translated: CASSLVPSTDTQYF. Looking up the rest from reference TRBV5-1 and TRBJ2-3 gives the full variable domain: KAGVTQTPRYLIKTRGQQVTLSCSPISGHRSVSWYQQTPGQGLQFLFEYFSETQRNKGNFPGRFSGRQFSNSRSEMNVSTLELGDSALYLCASSLVPSTDTQYFGPGTRLTVL.

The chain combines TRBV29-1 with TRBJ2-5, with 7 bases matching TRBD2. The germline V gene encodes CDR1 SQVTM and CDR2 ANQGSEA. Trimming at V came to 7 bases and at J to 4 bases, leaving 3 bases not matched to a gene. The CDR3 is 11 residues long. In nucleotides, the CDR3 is TGCAGCGGGGGGAGGGGAGAGACCCAGTACTTC. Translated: CSGGRGETQYF.

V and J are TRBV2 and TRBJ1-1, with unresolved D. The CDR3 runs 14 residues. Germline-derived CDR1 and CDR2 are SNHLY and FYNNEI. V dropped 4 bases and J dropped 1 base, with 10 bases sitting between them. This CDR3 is CASSVGSWNTEAFF. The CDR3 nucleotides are TGTGCCAGCAGTGTAGGGTCTTGGAACACTGAAGCTTTCTTT.

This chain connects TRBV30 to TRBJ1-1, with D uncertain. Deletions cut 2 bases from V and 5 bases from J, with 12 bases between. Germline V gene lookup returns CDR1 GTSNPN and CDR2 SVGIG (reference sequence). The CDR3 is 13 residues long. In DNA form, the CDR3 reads TGTGCCTGGAGTTCCCAAATCGGGACTGAAGCTTTCTTT. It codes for CAWSSQIGTEAFF.

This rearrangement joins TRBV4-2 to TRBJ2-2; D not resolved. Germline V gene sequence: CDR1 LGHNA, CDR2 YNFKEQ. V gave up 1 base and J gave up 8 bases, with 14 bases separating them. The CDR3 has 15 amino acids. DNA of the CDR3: TGTGCCAGCAGCCAAGCGGGTGGTACCCGGGGGGAGCTGTTTTTT. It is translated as CASSQAGGTRGELFF.

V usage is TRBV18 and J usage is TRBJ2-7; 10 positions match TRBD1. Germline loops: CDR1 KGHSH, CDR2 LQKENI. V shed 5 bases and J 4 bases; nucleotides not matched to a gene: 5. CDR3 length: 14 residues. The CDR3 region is CASSTPGQGYEQYF. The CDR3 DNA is TGTGCCAGCTCAACTCCGGGACAGGGGTACGAGCAGTACTTC.

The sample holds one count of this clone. The DNA for the CDR3 is TGTGCCAGCAGTCAGACAACTGGCTACACCTTC. This gives the protein CASSQTTGYTF. This sequence joins TRBV6-1 and TRBJ1-2; D gene ambiguous. Per the germline V gene, CDR1 is MNHNS and CDR2 is SASEGT. V was shortened by 5 bases and J by 7 bases, with 8 bases between the two germline ends. The CDR3 is made up of 11 amino acids.

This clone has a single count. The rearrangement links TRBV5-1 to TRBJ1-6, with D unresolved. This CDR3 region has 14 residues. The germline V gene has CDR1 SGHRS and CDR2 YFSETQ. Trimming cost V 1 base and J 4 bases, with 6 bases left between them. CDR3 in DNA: TGCGCCAGCAGCTTGCAAACTTATAATTCACCCCTCCACTTT. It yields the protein CASSLQTYNSPLHF.

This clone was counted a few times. CDR3 protein: CAWRSYRVWTGELFF. The CDR3, as DNA: TGTGCCTGGAGATCTTACAGGGTATGGACCGGGGAGCTGTTTTTT. The chain employs TRBV30 and TRBJ2-2, with D perhaps TRBD1 (6 bases). CDR1 is GTSNPN and CDR2 is SVGIG in the germline V gene (reference sequence). Trimming took 3 bases from V and 5 from J, leaving 16 bases between them. The CDR3 sequence is 15 residues long.

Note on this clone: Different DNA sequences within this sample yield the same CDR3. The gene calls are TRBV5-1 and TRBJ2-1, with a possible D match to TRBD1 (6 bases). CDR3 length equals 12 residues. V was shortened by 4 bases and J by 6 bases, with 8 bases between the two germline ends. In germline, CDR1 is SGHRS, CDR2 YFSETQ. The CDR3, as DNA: TGCGCCAGCAGCCTACAGGGCAATGAGCAGTTCTTC. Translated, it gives CASSLQGNEQFF.

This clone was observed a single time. DNA of the CDR3: TGTGCCAGCAGCGTGCCGGGACGGTCAAGAGAGACCCAGTACTTC. It yields the protein CASSVPGRSRETQYF. The rearrangement links TRBV5-5 to TRBJ2-5, with D possibly called TRBD1 or TRBD2 (5 bases each). The V and J ends lost 4 bases and 4 bases respectively, with 17 bases between them. The CDR3 is 15 residues long. Germline loops: CDR1 SGHKS, CDR2 YYEKEE (reference sequence).